The 13 T cell receptor beta chains presented below share a single source sample, sequenced in a study of blood T cell repertoires in COVID-19. Method: immunoSEQ multiplex PCR; TCRdb's copy keeps in-frame clones and lacks some. The table lists some 70,000 clones, about 86% of them singletons, with roughly 7% in the top ten. Sequencing was done on a sample of peripheral blood. The receptors were gathered from a man aged 50-59 years with active COVID-19.

This sequence joins TRBV5-1 and TRBJ1-1; a possible D gene is TRBD1 (6 bases). V was cut by 4 bases and J by 6 bases, with 13 bases left in between. The CDR3 is 13 residues long. Germline V gene data show CDR1 as SGHRS and CDR2 as YFSETQ. In nucleotides, the CDR3 is TGCGCCAGCAGCACTCACAGGGTTTCTGAAGCTTTCTTT. Amino acid sequence: CASSTHRVSEAFF.

This clone was found once. The chain couples TRBV19 to TRBJ2-7, with D tentatively TRBD1 (6 bases). Germline CDR1 reads LNHDA; CDR2 reads SQIVND (reference sequence). The CDR3 totals 16 residues. Trimming took 6 bases from V and 4 from J, leaving 22 bases between them. The CDR3 DNA reads as TGTGCCAGTAGCCGATCCTCGAGCAGGGGAGTGTACGAGCAGTACTTC. Its protein product is CASSRSSSRGVYEQYF. Looking up the rest from reference TRBV19 and TRBJ2-7 gives the full variable domain: DGGITQSPKYLFRKEGQNVTLSCEQNLNHDAMYWYRQDPGQGLRLIYYSQIVNDFQKGDIAEGYSVSREKKESFPLTVTSAQKNPTAFYLCASSRSSSRGVYEQYFGPGTRLTVT.

The genes are TRBV11-1 and TRBJ1-4; D not certain. The CDR3 spans 16 residues. V lost 2 bases to trimming and J lost 0 bases, with 10 bases between them. The V gene's germline CDR1 is SGHAT and CDR2 FQDESV (reference sequence). This CDR3 reads CASSLFVSATNEKLFF. The CDR3 DNA is TGTGCCAGCAGCTTATTTGTGAGTGCAACTAATGAAAAACTGTTTTTT.

The chain links TRBV18 to TRBJ1-3; TRBD1 aligns across 9 bases. The germline V gene has CDR1 KGHSH and CDR2 LQKENI. This CDR3 is built from 18 residues. V was clipped by 6 bases and J by 1 base; unmatched bases: 13. The chain's CDR3 is CASSATAGQGGSGNTIYF. Written as DNA, the CDR3 is TGTGCCAGCTCCGCGACGGCGGGACAGGGAGGATCTGGAAACACCATATATTTT.

The chain uses TRBV4-1 and TRBJ2-2; 7 nucleotides match TRBD2. Germline V gives CDR1 MGHRA, CDR2 YSYEKL. The J segment lost 0 bases and the V segment lost 4 bases, leaving 5 bases of the junction unmatched. CDR3 size: 16 residues. CDR3: CASSPSGAPNTGELFF. The CDR3, as DNA: TGCGCCAGCAGCCCCAGCGGGGCCCCGAACACCGGGGAGCTGTTTTTT.

The rearrangement uses TRBV7-6 and TRBJ2-1, with 8 nucleotides matching TRBD1. Germline lookup yields CDR1 SGHVS and CDR2 FNYEAQ. The CDR3 consists of 15 residues. V lost 8 bases, J lost 6 bases, and 12 bases stayed unmatched. CDR3 in amino acids: CASASQWQGANEQFF. In DNA form, the CDR3 reads TGTGCCAGCGCTAGCCAATGGCAGGGGGCCAATGAGCAGTTCTTC.

The CDR3 spells CASSFSGTGGYEQYF. DNA for the CDR3: TGTGCCAGCAGCTTTAGTGGGACAGGTGGCTACGAGCAGTACTTC. V is TRBV7-2 and J is TRBJ2-7; 8 bases map to TRBD1. The CDR3 consists of 15 residues. CDR1 is SGHTA and CDR2 is FQGNSA in the germline V gene. V was pared by 3 bases and J by 3 bases, with 7 bases of the junction left unmatched.

This clone was seen once. The J gene is TRBJ2-6, the V gene TRBV7-3; TRBD1 is a possible D gene (6 bases). Germline V CDR1 and CDR2: SGHTA, FQGTGA. V lost 5 bases and J 0 bases, leaving 14 bases between the germline ends. CDR3 length equals 17 residues. The CDR3 DNA reads TGTGCCAGCAGCCCCCCGGGGACAAGCTCTGGGGCCAACGTCCTGACTTTC. Translated: CASSPPGTSSGANVLTF.

The chain couples TRBV19 to TRBJ1-5; D is possibly TRBD1 (6 bases). This CDR3 is built from 15 residues. In germline, CDR1 is LNHDA, CDR2 SQIVND (reference sequence). Trimming removed 5 bases from V and 0 bases from J, with 11 bases in between. CDR3 in DNA: TGTGCCAGTAGTCGACAGGATTATAGCAATCAGCCCCAGCATTTT. Translated: CASSRQDYSNQPQHF.

The chain joins TRBV19 to TRBJ1-3; 8 bases align to TRBD1. CDR1 and CDR2 from the germline V gene are LNHDA and SQIVND (reference sequence). This CDR3 spans 16 amino acids. J gave up 3 bases and V 6 bases, and 10 bases lay outside the gene matches. CDR3 in DNA: TGTGCCAGTAGGGACCCAGGGGGCGCGGATGGAAACACCATATATTTT. It yields the protein CASRDPGGADGNTIYF.

The genes are TRBV10-2 and TRBJ2-1; D remains unclear. The V gene lost 0 bases and the J gene lost 9 bases, with 9 bases spanning the gap. This CDR3 comprises 13 residues. Germline loops: CDR1 WSHSY, CDR2 SAAADI. CDR3 sequence (DNA): TGCGCCAGCAGTGAGTCCTTGGGCCCTGAGCAGTTCTTC. Protein product: CASSESLGPEQFF.

The rearrangement joins TRBV25-1 to TRBJ2-4, with 7 bases that match TRBD1. Per germline, CDR1 MGHDK and CDR2 SYGVNS. J was trimmed by 1 base and V by 3 bases; bases with no gene match: 0. CDR3 size: 14 residues. The CDR3 bases are TGTGCCAGCAGTGAGACAGGGGCCAAAAACATTCAGTACTTC. This gives the protein CASSETGAKNIQYF.

This clone was counted a single time. V usage is TRBV10-3 and J usage is TRBJ2-7; D is perhaps TRBD2 (6 bases). CDR3 size: 14 residues. Germline V CDR1 and CDR2: ENHRY, SYGVKD. The V end lost 8 bases, the J end lost 2 bases, and 16 bases lay between the germline ends. The DNA of the CDR3 is TGTGCCATCGGAGGGGCTACAGGAACCTACGAGCAGTACTTC. Amino acid sequence: CAIGGATGTYEQYF.